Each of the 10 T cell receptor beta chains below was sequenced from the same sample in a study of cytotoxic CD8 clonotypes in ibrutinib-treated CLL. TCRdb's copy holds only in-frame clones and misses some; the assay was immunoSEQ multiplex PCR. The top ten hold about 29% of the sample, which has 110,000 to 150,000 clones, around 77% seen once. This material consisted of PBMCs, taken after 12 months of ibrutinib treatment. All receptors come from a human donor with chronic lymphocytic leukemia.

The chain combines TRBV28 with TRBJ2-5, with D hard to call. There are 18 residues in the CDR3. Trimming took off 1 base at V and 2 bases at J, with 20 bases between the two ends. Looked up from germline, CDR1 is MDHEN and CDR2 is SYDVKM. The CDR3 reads CASSLYGQTYLGQETQYF. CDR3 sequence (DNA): TGTGCCAGCAGTTTATATGGGCAGACCTACCTAGGGCAAGAGACCCAGTACTTC.

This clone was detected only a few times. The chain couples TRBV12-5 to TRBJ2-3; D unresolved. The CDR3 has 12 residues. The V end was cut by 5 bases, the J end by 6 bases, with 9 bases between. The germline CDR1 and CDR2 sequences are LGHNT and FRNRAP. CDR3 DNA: TGTGCTAGTGGTAAGAATTCGGATACGCAGTATTTT. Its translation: CASGKNSDTQYF.

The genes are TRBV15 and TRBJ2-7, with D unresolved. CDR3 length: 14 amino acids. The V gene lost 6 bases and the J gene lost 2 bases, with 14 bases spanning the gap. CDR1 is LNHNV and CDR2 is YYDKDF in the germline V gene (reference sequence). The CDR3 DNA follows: TGTGCCACCAGTTTGCCGGGTGCTACCTACGAGCAGTACTTC. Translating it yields CATSLPGATYEQYF.

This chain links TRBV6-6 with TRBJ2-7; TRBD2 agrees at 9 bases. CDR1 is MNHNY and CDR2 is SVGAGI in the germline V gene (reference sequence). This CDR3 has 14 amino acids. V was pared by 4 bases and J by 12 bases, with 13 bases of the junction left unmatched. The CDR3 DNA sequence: TGTGCCAGCAGTTCTGATGGTAGCGGGGGTTTTCGGTACTTC. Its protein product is CASSSDGSGGFRYF.

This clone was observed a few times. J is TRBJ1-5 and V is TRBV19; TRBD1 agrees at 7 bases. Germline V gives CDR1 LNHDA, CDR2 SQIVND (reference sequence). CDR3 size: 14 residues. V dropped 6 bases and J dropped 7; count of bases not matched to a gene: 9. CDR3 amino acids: CASRNRQGGQPQHF. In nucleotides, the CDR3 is TGTGCCAGTAGAAATCGACAGGGCGGCCAGCCCCAGCATTTT.

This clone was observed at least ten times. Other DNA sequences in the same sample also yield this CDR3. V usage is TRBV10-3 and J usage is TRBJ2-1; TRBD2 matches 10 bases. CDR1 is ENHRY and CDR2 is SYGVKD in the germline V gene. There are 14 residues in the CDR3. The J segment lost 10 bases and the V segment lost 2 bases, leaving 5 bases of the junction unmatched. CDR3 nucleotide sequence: TGTGCCATCAGTGAGAGCCTAGCGGGAGACGAGCAGTTCTTC. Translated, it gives CAISESLAGDEQFF.

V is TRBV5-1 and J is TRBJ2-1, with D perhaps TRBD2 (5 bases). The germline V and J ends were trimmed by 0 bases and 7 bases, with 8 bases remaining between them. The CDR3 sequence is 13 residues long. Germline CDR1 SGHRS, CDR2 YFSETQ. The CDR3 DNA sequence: TGCGCCAGCAGCTTGGTTCCGGGGAATGAGCAGTTCTTC. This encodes CASSLVPGNEQFF.

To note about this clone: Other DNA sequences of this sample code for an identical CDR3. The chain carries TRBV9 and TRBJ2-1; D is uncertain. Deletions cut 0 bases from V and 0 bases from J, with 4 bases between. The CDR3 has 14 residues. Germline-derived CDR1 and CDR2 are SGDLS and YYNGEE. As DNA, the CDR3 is TGTGCCAGCAGCGTAGATGGCTCCTACAATGAGCAGTTCTTC. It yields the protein CASSVDGSYNEQFF. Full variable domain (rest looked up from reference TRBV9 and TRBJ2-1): DSGVTQTPKHLITATGQRVTLRCSPRSGDLSVYWYQQSLDQGLQFLIQYYNGEERAKGNILERFSAQQFPDLHSELNLSSLELGDSALYFCASSVDGSYNEQFFGPGTRLTVL.

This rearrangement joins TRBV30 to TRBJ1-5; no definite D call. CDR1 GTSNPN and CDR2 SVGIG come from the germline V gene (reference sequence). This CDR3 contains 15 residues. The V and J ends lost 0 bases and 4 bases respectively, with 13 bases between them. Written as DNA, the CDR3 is TGTGCCTGGAGTGTAGGTGGAGACTTTAATCAGCCCCAGCATTTT. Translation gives CAWSVGGDFNQPQHF.

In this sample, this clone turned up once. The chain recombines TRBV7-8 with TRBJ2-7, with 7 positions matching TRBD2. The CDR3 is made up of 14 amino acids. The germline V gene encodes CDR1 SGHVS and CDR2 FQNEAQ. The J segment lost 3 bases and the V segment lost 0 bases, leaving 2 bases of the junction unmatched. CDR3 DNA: TGTGCCAGCAGCTTAGCGAGCGGGAACTACGAGCAGTACTTC. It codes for CASSLASGNYEQYF.